Here is one T cell receptor (beta chain) with its context. No antigen is known for it. This record belongs to a study of cytomegalovirus exposure and HLA in healthy donors. Whole-study context: The Caucasian-associated ancestry cluster contained about four fifths of the approximately 390 genotyped donors. Study-level results: A highly shared variant cluster was judged a likely technical artifact.

There are 13 residues in the CDR3. Unmatched junction bases numbered 5, after V lost 2 bases and J lost 6 bases. Germline CDR1 SGHTS, CDR2 YDEGEE. With 60 Vbeta and 13 Jbeta primers, the PCR was carried out. Assay used: immunoSEQ multiplex PCR; TCRdb lists only in-frame clones, some missing. The table has roughly 150,000 clones, about 85% seen once. This sequence was found in a boy between 2 and 15 years old in good health and CMV-seronegative. The rearrangement uses TRBV5-8 and TRBJ2-7, with 7 bases identical to TRBD2. Material for sequencing was PBMCs. The CDR3, as DNA: TGTGCCAGCAGCTTTGGACTAGAAGTCGAGCAGTACTTC. Protein sequence: CASSFGLEVEQYF. Full variable domain (missing parts from reference TRBV5-8 and TRBJ2-7): EAGVTQSPTHLIKTRGQQATLRCSPISGHTSVYWYQQALGLGLQFLLWYDEGEERNRGNFPPRFSGRQFPNYSSELNVNALELEDSALYLCASSFGLEVEQYFGPGTRLTVT.